This entry lists 9 T cell receptor beta chains sequenced from one sample in a study of blood T cell repertoires in COVID-19. The table came from immunoSEQ multiplex PCR; TCRdb's copy has only in-frame clones and leaves some out. Of tens of thousands of clones in the sample, 88% were seen once. Sequenced sample: peripheral blood. These receptors all come from a man aged 45-65 years with active COVID-19.

This clone was seen more than once but under ten times. The chain combines TRBV5-1 with TRBJ1-1; no definite D call. Germline values: CDR1 SGHRS, CDR2 YFSETQ. V was pared by 9 bases and J by 10 bases, with 22 bases between. This CDR3 has 13 residues. The CDR3 here is CATGTPPDKRAFF. DNA of the CDR3: TGCGCCACCGGTACCCCCCCCGACAAAAGAGCTTTCTTT.

The chain employs TRBV19 and TRBJ1-5; D not resolved. CDR3 length: 13 residues. From germline, CDR1 is LNHDA and CDR2 SQIVND (reference sequence). V dropped 5 bases and J dropped 7 bases, with 12 bases sitting between them. As DNA, the CDR3 is TGTGCCAGTAGTCGTCGAGTGGGCCAGCCCCAGCATTTT. This codes for CASSRRVGQPQHF.

The rearrangement links TRBV11-2 to TRBJ1-1; D perhaps matches TRBD1 (6 bases). The CDR3 sequence is 15 residues long. Germline CDR1 reads SGHAT; CDR2 reads FQNNGV. V lost 1 base, J lost 0 bases, and 9 bases lay in between. CDR3 loop: CASSLGAGVNTEAFF. The DNA for the CDR3 is TGTGCCAGCAGCTTAGGGGCAGGGGTGAACACTGAAGCTTTCTTT.

This clone was detected only a few times. The rearrangement uses TRBV19 and TRBJ1-3; D is possibly TRBD1 (6 bases). CDR3 length: 16 residues. Germline CDR1 reads LNHDA; CDR2 reads SQIVND (reference sequence). V was cut by 3 bases and J by 2 bases, with 14 bases left in between. CDR3 sequence: CASSIPQGSTGNTIYF. The CDR3 DNA reads as TGTGCCAGTAGTATTCCTCAGGGGAGTACTGGAAACACCATATATTTT.

The CDR3 bases are TGTGCCAGCAGGCTTCAGGGAATTAGGAACACTGAAGCTTTCTTT. Encoded protein: CASRLQGIRNTEAFF. The chain has TRBV7-3 and TRBJ1-1; the D gene is possibly TRBD1 (5 bases). This CDR3 spans 15 amino acids. CDR1 and CDR2 (germline): SGHTA, FQGTGA. V gave up 6 bases and J gave up 1 base, with 15 bases separating them.

The chain employs TRBV14 and TRBJ1-1; no definite D call. CDR1 SGHDN and CDR2 FVKESK come from the germline V gene. The CDR3 is made up of 14 amino acids. Trimming removed 4 bases from V and 7 bases from J, with 16 bases in between. Here the CDR3 DNA reads TGTGCCAGCAGCCTCAGACTGAATCTCGATGAAGCTTTCTTT. Protein: CASSLRLNLDEAFF.

The chain links TRBV6-2 or TRBV6-3 to TRBJ1-2, with D possibly being TRBD1 (5 bases). Trimming left V 5 bases short and J 4 bases short, with 11 bases between. This CDR3 has 13 amino acids. Per germline, CDR1 MNHEY and CDR2 SVGEGT. The CDR3 nucleotides read TGTGCCAGCAGTGGCGACAGAGCCTATGGCTACACCTTC. This gives the protein CASSGDRAYGYTF.

CDR3 nucleotides: TGTGCCACCAGTGATTTAAAACGGGGACAGGGGGAGAGGACCGGGGAGCTGTTTTTT. Translated, it gives CATSDLKRGQGERTGELFF. V is TRBV24-1 and J is TRBJ2-2; 11 bases match TRBD1. V shed 1 base and J 5 bases; nucleotides not matched to a gene: 11. The germline CDR1 and CDR2 sequences are KGHDR and SFDVKD. CDR3 length: 19 residues.

As for this clone: Without the conserved terminal phenylalanine or tryptophan, this CDR3 likely stems from a read error. The limits of the CDR3 on the DNA are not certain, so only TCRdb's listed CDR3 is given. The chain joins TRBV6-5 to TRBJ1-3. The CDR3 length equals 10 residues, ends included. Germline V lookup: CDR1 MNHEY, CDR2 SVGAGI. The CDR3 reads CASRTKDGGL.